Described below is a single T cell receptor beta chain sequence and its context. This entry comes from a study of blood T cell repertoires in COVID-19. Study-level background: Donors in the United States, Italy and Spain gave samples during acute or convalescent COVID-19. The analysed material was cDNA or gDNA that came from T cells, B-cell-depleted T cells, or PBMCs.

In the original analysis: Estimation of nucleated cell counts was performed using reference gene primer amplification. Some clones are missing from TCRdb's copy, which holds only in-frame ones; the method was immunoSEQ multiplex PCR. The DNA gave D and trimming, while V, J and clone size come from that table. This sample carries just under 9,000 clones, 75% to 90% of them seen once, and the ten largest clones take just over 7%. Trimming removed 3 bases at V and 8 bases at J, with 13 bases between. The CDR3 totals 13 residues. CDR1 is MDHEN and CDR2 is SYDVKM in the germline V gene. The chain employs TRBV28 and TRBJ1-2; the D gene is possibly TRBD1 (6 bases). This clonotype originated in a human donor with active COVID-19. The donor label of this sample is uncertain. Sequenced input: peripheral blood. CDR3 region: CASSFPQGGGYTF. As DNA, the CDR3 is TGTGCCAGCAGTTTCCCTCAAGGGGGAGGCTACACCTTC.